This T cell receptor (beta chain) is drawn from a study of T cell responses to AZD1222 COVID-19 vaccine. General study points: Only after the peak T cell response were repertoires sampled. Among AZD1222 vaccinees, only 6 or 7 were seropositive at baseline. Receipt of two AZD1222 doses was followed by a rise in Spike-specific TCR breadth and depth. Close to half of spike-specific TCRs reportedly recognize unmutated variant regions.

The CDR3 runs 17 residues. V shed 2 bases and J 5 bases; nucleotides not matched to a gene: 13. Germline CDR1 MNHEY, CDR2 SVGEGT. TCRdb's table, derived via immunoSEQ multiplex PCR, lists solely in-frame clones and lacks some. Of just under 150,000 clones in the sample, around 90% were seen once. On this clone itself: Its antigen is still unknown.

The sample in question was peripheral blood, obtained 28 days after the second dose of the MenACWY control vaccine. This clonotype originated in an adult who received the MenACWY meningococcal vaccine as a control. V gene TRBV6-2 or TRBV6-3 combines with J gene TRBJ2-3, with 7 bases matching TRBD2. The CDR3 DNA reads as TGTGCCAGCAGTTACCAGTCCGAGTGGCTAGCGGTAGATACGCAGTATTTT. Translating gives CASSYQSEWLAVDTQYF.